This T cell receptor beta chain originates from a study of blood T cell repertoires in COVID-19. The method was immunoSEQ multiplex PCR; TCRdb's version includes in-frame clones alone and lacks a portion of them. The sample carries hundreds of thousands of clones, just over 85% recorded once. The sequence came from a man aged 45-60 years with acute or convalescent COVID-19. Sequenced material: peripheral blood.

This CDR3 is CASSLSPQETQYF. The CDR3 nucleotides are TGTGCCAGCAGCTTAAGCCCACAAGAGACCCAGTACTTC. V is TRBV13 and J is TRBJ2-5; D is uncertain. The CDR3 has 13 residues. Germline CDR1 is PRHDT and CDR2 is FYEKMQ (reference sequence). The V and J ends lost 2 bases and 2 bases respectively, with 6 bases between them.